The table lists the clone carrying this T cell receptor beta chain with a count of one. Per the study methods: Cell counts per sample came from amplifying reference gene primers. Profiling relied on immunoSEQ multiplex PCR, and the TCRdb table lists in-frame clones only, not all of them. The D gene and trimming were derived from the DNA, and the V and J assignments and clone size from that table. The sample carries 250,000 to 350,000 clones, 70% to 90% recorded once. The entry originates in a study of blood T cell repertoires in COVID-19. Study in general: Spain, Italy and the United States supplied samples that represented acute and convalescent COVID-19. PBMCs, B-cell-depleted T cells, or T cells provided the cDNA or gDNA that made up the material.

The origin of this receptor is an older woman with acute or convalescent COVID-19. Sequencing was performed on peripheral blood.

The CDR3 loop is CSVEGTGVHEQYF. CDR3 nucleotide sequence: TGCAGCGTTGAGGGGACAGGGGTGCACGAGCAGTACTTC. The genes are TRBV29-1 and TRBJ2-7, with 10 positions matching TRBD1. Germline lookup yields CDR1 SQVTM and CDR2 ANQGSEA. J gave up 5 bases and V 3 bases, and 4 bases lay outside the gene matches. This CDR3 spans 13 amino acids.